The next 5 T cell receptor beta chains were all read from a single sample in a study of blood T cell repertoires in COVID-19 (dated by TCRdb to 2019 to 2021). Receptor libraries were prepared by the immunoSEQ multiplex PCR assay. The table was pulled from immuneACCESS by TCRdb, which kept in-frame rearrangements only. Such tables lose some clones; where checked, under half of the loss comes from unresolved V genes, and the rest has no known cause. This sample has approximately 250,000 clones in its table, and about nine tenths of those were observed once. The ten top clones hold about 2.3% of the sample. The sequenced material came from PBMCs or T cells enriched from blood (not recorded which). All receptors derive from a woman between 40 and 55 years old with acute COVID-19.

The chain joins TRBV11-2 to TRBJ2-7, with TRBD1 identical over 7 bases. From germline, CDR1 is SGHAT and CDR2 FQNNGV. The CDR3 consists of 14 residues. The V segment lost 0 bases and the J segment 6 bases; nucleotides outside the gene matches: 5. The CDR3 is CASSLERTGGEQYF. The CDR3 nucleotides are TGTGCCAGCAGCTTAGAACGGACAGGTGGCGAGCAGTACTTC.

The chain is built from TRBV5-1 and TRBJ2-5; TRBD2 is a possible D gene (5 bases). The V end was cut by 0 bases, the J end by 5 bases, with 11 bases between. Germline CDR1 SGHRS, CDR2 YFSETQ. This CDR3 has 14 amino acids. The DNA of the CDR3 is TGCGCCAGCAGCTTGGTTCCTAGCTGGGAGACCCAGTACTTC. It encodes CASSLVPSWETQYF.

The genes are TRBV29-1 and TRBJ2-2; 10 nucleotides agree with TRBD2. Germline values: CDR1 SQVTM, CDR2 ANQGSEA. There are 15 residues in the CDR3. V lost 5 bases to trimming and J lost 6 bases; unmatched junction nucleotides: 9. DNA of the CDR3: TGCAGCGTTCGAACTAGCGGGATAAAAGCCGGGGAGCTGTTTTTT. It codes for CSVRTSGIKAGELFF.

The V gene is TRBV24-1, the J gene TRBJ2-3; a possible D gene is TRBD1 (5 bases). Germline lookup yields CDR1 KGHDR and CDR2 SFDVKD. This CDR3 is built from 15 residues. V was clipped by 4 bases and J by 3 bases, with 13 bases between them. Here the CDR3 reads CATSDPSQVTDTQYF. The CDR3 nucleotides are TGTGCCACCAGTGACCCATCACAGGTTACAGATACGCAGTATTTT.

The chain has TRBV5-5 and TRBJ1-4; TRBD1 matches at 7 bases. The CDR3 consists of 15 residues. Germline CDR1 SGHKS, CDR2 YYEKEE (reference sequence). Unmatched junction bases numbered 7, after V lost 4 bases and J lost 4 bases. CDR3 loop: CASSPRTGRNEKLFF. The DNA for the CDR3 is TGTGCCAGCAGCCCAAGGACAGGACGTAATGAAAAACTGTTTTTT.